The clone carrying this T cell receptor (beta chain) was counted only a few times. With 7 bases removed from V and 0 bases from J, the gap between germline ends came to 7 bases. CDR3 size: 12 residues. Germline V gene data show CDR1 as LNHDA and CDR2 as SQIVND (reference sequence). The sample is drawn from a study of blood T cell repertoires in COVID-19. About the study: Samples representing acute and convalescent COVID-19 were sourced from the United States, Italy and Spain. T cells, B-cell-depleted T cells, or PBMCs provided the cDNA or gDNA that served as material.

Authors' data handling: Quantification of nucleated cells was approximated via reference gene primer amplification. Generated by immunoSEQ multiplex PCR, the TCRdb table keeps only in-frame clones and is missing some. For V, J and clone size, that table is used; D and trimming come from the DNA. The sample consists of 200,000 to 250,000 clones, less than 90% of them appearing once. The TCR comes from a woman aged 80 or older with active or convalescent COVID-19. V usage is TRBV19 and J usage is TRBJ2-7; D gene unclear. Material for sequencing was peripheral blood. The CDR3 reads CASISSSYEQYF. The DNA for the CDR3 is TGTGCCAGTATTTCTAGCTCCTACGAGCAGTACTTC.